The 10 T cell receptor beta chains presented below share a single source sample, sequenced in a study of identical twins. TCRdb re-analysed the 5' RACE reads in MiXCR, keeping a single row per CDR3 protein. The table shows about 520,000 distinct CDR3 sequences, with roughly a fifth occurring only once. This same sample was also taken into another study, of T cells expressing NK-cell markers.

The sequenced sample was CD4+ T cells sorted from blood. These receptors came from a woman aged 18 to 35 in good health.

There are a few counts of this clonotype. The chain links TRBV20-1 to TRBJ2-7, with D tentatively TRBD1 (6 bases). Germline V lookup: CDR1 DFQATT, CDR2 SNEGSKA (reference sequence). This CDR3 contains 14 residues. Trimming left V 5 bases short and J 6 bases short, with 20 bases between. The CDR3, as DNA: TGCAGTGCTCCAATAGGTAACCAGGGGCTCGAGCAGTACTTC. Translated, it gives CSAPIGNQGLEQYF.

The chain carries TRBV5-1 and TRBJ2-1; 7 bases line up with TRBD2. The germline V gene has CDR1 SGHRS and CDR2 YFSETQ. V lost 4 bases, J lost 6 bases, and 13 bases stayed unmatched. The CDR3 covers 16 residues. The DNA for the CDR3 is TGCGCCAGCAGCAACACCGGGACTATCGTAGGCAATGAGCAGTTCTTC. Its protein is CASSNTGTIVGNEQFF. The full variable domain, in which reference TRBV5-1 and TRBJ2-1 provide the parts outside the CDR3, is KAGVTQTPRYLIKTRGQQVTLSCSPISGHRSVSWYQQTPGQGLQFLFEYFSETQRNKGNFPGRFSGRQFSNSRSEMNVSTLELGDSALYLCASSNTGTIVGNEQFFGPGTRLTVL.

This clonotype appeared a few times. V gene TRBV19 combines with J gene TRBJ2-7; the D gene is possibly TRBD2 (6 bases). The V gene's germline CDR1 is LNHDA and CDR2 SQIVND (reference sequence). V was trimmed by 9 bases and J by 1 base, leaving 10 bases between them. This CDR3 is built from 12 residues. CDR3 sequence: CASGGGSYEQYF. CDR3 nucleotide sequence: TGTGCCAGCGGGGGTGGATCCTACGAGCAGTACTTC.

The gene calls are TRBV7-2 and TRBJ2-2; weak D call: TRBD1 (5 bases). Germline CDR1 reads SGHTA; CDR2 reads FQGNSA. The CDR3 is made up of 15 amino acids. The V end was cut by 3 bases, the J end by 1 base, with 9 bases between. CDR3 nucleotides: TGTGCCAGCAGCTTGTTCAGGGAGAACACCGGGGAGCTGTTTTTT. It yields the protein CASSLFRENTGELFF.

CDR3 nucleotides: TGTGCCAGCTCACGGTTTAAAAAGGACCTAGTCTCTGAAGCTTTCTTT. This translates into CASSRFKKDLVSEAFF. The chain uses TRBV18 and TRBJ1-1; D not resolved. The CDR3 contains 16 residues. Germline-derived CDR1 and CDR2 are KGHSH and LQKENI. Trimming shortened V by 4 bases and J by 6 bases, and 21 bases separated the two germline ends.

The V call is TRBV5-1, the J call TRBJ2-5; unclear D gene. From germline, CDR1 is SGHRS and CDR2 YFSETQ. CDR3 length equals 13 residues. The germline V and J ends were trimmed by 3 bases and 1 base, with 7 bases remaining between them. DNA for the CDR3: TGCGCCAGCAGCTCTAGTCGCCAAGAGACCCAGTACTTC. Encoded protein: CASSSSRQETQYF.

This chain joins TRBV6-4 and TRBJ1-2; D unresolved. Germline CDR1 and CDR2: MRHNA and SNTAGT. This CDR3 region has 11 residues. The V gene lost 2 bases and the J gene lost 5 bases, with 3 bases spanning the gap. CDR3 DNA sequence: TGTGCCAGCAGTGACCGGTATGGCTACACCTTC. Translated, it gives CASSDRYGYTF.

CDR3 DNA sequence: TGCAGTGCTAGAGGCGGACTAGCGGCCACAGATACGCAGTATTTT. Encoded protein: CSARGGLAATDTQYF. V usage is TRBV20-1 and J usage is TRBJ2-3, with 10 bases lining up with TRBD2. CDR1 is DFQATT, CDR2 SNEGSKA, per germline (reference sequence). The junction had 3 bases not matched to a gene; V was cut back by 1 base and J by 2 bases. The CDR3 has 15 amino acids.

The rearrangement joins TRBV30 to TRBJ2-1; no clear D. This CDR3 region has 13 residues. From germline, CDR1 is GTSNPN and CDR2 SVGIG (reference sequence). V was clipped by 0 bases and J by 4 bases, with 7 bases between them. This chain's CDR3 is CAWSVPVYNEQFF. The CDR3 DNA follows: TGTGCCTGGAGTGTACCAGTTTACAATGAGCAGTTCTTC.

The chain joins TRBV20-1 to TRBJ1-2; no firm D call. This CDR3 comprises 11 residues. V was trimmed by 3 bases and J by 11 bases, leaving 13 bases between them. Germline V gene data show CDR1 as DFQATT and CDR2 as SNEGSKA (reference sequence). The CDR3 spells CSASAERVYTF. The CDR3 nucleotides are TGCAGTGCTAGTGCGGAGAGGGTTTACACCTTC.